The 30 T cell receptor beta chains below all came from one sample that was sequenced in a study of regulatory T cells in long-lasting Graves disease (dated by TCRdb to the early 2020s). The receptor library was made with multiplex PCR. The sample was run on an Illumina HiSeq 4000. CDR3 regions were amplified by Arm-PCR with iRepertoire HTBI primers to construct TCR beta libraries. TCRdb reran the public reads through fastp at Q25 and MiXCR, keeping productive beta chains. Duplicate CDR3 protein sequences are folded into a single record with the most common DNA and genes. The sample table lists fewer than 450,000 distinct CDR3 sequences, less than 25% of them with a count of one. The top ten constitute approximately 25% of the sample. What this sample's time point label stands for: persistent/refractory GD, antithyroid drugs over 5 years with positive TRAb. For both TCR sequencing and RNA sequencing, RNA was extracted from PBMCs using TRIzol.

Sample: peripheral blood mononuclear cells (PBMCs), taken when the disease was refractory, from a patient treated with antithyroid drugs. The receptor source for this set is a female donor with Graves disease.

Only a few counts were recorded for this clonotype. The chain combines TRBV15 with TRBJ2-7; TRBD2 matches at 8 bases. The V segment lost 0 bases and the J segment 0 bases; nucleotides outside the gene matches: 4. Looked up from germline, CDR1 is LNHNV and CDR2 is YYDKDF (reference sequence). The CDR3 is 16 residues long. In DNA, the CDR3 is TGTGCCACCAGCAGAGACACTAGCGGCCCCTCCTACGAGCAGTACTTC. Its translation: CATSRDTSGPSYEQYF.

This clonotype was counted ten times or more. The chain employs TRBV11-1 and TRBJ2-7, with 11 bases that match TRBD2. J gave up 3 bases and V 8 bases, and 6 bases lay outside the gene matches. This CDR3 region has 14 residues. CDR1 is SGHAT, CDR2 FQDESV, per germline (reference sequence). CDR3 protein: CASSGTSGLYEQYF. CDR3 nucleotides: TGTGCCAGCTCGGGGACTAGCGGCCTCTACGAGCAGTACTTC.

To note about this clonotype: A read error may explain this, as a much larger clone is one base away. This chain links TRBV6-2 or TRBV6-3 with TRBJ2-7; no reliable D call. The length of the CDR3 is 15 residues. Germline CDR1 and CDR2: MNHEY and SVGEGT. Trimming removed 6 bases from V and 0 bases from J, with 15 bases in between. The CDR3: CASSPIVAGSYEQYF. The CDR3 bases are TGTGCCAGCAGCCCCATCGTCGCAGGCTCCTACGAGCAGTACTTC.

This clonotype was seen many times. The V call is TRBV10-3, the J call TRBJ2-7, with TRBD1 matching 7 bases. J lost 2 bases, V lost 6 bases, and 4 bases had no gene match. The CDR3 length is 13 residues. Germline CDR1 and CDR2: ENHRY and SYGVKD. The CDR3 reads CAISAQGAYEQYF. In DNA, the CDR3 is TGTGCCATCAGCGCTCAGGGGGCCTACGAGCAGTACTTC.

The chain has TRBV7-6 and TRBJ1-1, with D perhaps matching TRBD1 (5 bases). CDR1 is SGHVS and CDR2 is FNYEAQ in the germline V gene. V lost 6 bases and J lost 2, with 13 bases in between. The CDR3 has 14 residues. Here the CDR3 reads CASRPLGVNTEAFF. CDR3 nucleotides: TGTGCCAGCAGACCACTGGGGGTAAACACTGAAGCTTTCTTT.

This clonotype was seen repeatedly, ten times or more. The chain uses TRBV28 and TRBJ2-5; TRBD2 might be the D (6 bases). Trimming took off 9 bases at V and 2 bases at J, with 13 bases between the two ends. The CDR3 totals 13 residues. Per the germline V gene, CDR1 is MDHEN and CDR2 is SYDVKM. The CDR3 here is CASTEAGQETQYF. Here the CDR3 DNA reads TGTGCCAGTACGGAGGCGGGGCAAGAGACCCAGTACTTC.

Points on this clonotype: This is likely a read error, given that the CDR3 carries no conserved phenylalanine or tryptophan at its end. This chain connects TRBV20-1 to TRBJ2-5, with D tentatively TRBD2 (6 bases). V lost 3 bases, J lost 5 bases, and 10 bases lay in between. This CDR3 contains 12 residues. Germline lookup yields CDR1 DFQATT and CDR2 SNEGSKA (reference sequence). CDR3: CSASGSSETQYS. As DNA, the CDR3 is TGCAGTGCTAGCGGGAGTTCGGAGACCCAGTACTCC.

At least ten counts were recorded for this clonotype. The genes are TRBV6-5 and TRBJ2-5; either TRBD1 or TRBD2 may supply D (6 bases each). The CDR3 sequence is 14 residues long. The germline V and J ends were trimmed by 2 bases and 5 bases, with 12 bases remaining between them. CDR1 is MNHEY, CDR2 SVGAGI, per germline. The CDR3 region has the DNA TGTGCCAGCAGTTACCTAGGGGGGCGGGAGACCCAGTACTTC. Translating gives CASSYLGGRETQYF.

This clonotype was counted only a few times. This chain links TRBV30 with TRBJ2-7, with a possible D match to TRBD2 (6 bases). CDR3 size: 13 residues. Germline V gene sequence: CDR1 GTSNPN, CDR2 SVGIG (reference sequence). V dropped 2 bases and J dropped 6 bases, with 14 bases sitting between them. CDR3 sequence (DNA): TGTGCCTGGAGTAGCAACCGGGAGAGCGAGCAGTACTTC. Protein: CAWSSNRESEQYF.

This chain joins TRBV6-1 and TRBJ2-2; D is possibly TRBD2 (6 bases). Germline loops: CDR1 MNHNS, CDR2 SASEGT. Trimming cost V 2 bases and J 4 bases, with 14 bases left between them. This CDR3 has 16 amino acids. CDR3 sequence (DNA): TGTGCCAGCAGTGAAAGACTAGGGCAGTCCACCGGGGAGCTGTTTTTT. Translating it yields CASSERLGQSTGELFF.

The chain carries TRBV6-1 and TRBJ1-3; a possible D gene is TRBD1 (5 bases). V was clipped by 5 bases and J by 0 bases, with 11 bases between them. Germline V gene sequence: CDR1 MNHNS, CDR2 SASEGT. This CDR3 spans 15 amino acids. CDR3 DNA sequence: TGTGCCAGCAGTCAGGGACGTCTCTCTGGAAACACCATATATTTT. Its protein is CASSQGRLSGNTIYF.

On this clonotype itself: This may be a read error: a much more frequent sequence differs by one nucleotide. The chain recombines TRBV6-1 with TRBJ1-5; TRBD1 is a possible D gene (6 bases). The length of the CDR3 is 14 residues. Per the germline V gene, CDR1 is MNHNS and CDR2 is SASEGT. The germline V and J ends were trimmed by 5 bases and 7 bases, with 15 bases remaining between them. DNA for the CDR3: TGTGCCAGCAGTCGGTCACAGGGTTGGCAGCCCCAGCATTTT. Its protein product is CASSRSQGWQPQHF.

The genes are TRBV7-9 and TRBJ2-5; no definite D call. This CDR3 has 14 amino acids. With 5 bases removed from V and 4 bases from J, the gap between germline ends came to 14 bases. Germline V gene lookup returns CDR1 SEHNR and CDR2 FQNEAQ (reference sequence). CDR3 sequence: CASSPSSWRETQYF. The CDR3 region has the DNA TGTGCCAGCAGCCCCAGTAGTTGGCGAGAGACCCAGTACTTC.

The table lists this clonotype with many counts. CDR3 amino acids: CASSPRVGGYTF. DNA of the CDR3: TGTGCCAGCAGTCCAAGGGTAGGTGGCTACACCTTC. V usage is TRBV28 and J usage is TRBJ1-2; the D is unclear. Trimming took 5 bases from V and 7 from J, leaving 11 bases between them. This CDR3 has 12 residues. The germline gives CDR1 MDHEN, CDR2 SYDVKM.

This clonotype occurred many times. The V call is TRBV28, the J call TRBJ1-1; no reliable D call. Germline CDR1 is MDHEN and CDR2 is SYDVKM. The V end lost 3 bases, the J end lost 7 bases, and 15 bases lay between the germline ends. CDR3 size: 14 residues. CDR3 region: CASSFLLVLSEAFF. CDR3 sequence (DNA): TGTGCCAGCAGTTTCTTGTTGGTACTTAGTGAAGCTTTCTTT. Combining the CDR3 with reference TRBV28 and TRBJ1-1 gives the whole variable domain DVKVTQSSRYLVKRTGEKVFLECVQDMDHENMFWYRQDPGLGLRLIYFSYDVKMKEKGDIPEGYSVSREKKERFSLILESASTNQTSMYLCASSFLLVLSEAFFGQGTRLTVV.

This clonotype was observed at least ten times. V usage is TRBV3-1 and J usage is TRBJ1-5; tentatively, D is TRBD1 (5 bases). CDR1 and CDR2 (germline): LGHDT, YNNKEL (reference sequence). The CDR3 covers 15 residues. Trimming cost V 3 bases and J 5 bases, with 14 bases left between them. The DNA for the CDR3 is TGTGCCAGCAGCCAGCGGTTGGGGGACCATCAGCCCCAGCATTTT. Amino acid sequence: CASSQRLGDHQPQHF.

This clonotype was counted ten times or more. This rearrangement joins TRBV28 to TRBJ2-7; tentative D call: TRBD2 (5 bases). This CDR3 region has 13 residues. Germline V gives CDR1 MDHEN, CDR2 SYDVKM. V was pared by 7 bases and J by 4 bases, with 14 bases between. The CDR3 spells CASIGEFPYEQYF. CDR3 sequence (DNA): TGTGCCAGCATCGGGGAGTTCCCGTACGAGCAGTACTTC.

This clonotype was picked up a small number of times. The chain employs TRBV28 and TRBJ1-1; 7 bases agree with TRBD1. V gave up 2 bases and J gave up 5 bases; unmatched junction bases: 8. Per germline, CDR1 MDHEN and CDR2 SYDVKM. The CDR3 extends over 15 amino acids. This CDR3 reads CASSLRGGWGTEAFF. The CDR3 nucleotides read TGTGCCAGCAGTTTAAGAGGGGGCTGGGGAACTGAAGCTTTCTTT.

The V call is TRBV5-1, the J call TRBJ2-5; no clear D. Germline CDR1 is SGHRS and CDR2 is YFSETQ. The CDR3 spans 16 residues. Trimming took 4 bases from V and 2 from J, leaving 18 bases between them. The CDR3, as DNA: TGCGCCAGCAGCCTTTCGTGGGGTTCAGAACAAGAGACCCAGTACTTC. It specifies CASSLSWGSEQETQYF. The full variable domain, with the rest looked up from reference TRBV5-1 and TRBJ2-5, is KAGVTQTPRYLIKTRGQQVTLSCSPISGHRSVSWYQQTPGQGLQFLFEYFSETQRNKGNFPGRFSGRQFSNSRSEMNVSTLELGDSALYLCASSLSWGSEQETQYFGPGTRLLVL.

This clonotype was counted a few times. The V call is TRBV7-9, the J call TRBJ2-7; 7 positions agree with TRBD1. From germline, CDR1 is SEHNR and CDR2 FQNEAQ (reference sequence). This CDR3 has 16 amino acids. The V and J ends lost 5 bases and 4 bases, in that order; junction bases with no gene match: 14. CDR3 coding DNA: TGTGCCAGCAGCACCTACAGGGGCGAGGATTGGTACGAGCAGTACTTC. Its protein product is CASSTYRGEDWYEQYF. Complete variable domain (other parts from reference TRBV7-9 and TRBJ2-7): DTGVSQNPRHKITKRGQNVTFRCDPISEHNRLYWYRQTLGQGPEFLTYFQNEAQLEKSRLLSDRFSAERPKGSFSTLEIQRTEQGDSAMYLCASSTYRGEDWYEQYFGPGTRLTVT.

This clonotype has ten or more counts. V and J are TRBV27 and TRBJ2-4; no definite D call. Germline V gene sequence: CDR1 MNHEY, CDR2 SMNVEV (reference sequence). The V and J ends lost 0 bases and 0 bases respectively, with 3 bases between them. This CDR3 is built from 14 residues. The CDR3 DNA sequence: TGTGCCAGCAGTTTATCACTAGCCAAAAACATTCAGTACTTC. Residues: CASSLSLAKNIQYF.

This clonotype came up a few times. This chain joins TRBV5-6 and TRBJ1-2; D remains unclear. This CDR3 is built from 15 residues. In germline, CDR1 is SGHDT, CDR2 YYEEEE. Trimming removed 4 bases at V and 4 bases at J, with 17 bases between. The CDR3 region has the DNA TGTGCCAGCAGCCGACCCGGCGGGAGTGGCTATGGCTACACCTTC. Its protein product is CASSRPGGSGYGYTF.

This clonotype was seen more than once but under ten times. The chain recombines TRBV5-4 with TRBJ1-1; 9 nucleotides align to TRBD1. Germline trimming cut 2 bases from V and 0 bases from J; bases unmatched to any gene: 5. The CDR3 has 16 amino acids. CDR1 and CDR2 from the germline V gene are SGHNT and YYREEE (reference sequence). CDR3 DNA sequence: TGTGCCAGCAGCTTAGGGACAGGGCACATGAACACTGAAGCTTTCTTT. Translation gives CASSLGTGHMNTEAFF.

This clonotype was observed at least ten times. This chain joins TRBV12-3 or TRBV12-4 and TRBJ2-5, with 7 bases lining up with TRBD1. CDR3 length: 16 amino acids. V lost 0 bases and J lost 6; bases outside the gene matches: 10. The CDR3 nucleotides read TGTGCCAGCAGTTTAGCGCTAATGAGGGGGCGGAAGACCCAGTACTTC. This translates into CASSLALMRGRKTQYF.

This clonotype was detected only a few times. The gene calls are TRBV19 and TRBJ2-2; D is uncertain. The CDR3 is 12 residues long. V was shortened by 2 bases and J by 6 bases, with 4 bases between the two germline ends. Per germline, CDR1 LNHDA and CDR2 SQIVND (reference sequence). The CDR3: CASSISAGELFF. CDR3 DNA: TGTGCCAGTAGTATATCCGCCGGGGAGCTGTTTTTT.

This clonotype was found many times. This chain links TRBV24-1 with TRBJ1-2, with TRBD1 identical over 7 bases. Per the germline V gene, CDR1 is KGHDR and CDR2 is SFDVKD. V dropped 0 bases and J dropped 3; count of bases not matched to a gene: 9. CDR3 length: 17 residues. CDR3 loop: CATSDLQPRDSYYGYTF. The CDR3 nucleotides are TGTGCCACCAGTGATTTGCAACCCCGGGACAGTTACTATGGCTACACCTTC.

The CDR3 reads CSVDRGYEQYF. DNA for the CDR3: TGCAGCGTAGACAGGGGTTACGAGCAGTACTTC. This chain links TRBV29-1 with TRBJ2-7; TRBD1 matches at 8 bases. This CDR3 comprises 11 residues. V was clipped by 6 bases and J by 4 bases; unmatched bases: 2. Germline CDR1 reads SQVTM; CDR2 reads ANQGSEA.

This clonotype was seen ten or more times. The CDR3 DNA reads as TGTGCCAGCAGTTCCGGGACACCCCATCAGCCCCAGCATTTT. Protein product: CASSSGTPHQPQHF. The rearrangement joins TRBV27 to TRBJ1-5, with TRBD1 as a possible D gene (6 bases). The germline V gene has CDR1 MNHEY and CDR2 SMNVEV (reference sequence). There are 14 residues in the CDR3. V dropped 4 bases and J dropped 5 bases, with 12 bases sitting between them.

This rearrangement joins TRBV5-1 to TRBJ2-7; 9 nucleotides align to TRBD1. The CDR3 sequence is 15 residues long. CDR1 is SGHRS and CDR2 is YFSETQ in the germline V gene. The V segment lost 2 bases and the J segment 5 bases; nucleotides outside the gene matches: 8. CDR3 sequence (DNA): TGCGCCAGCAGCTTACCCGGGACAGGGTTACACGAGCAGTACTTC. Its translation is CASSLPGTGLHEQYF.

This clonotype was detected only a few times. The CDR3 nucleotides are TGTGCCAGTAGGGAGCAGGGGACAAACTATGGCTACACCTTC. It codes for CASREQGTNYGYTF. The chain couples TRBV19 to TRBJ1-2; a weak D match, TRBD1 (6 bases). There are 14 residues in the CDR3. The V end lost 6 bases, the J end lost 2 bases, and 13 bases lay between the germline ends. Per the germline V gene, CDR1 is LNHDA and CDR2 is SQIVND (reference sequence).